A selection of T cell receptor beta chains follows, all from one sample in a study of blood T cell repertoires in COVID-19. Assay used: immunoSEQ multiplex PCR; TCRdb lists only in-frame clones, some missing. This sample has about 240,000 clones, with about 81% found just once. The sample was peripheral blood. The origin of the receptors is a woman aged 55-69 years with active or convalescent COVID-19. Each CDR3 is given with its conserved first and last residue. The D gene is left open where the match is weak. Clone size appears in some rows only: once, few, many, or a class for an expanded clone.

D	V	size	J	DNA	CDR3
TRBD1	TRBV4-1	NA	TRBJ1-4	TGCGCCAGCAGCCAAATAAGGACAACTTCAGGGGGTGAAAAACTGTTTTTT	CASSQIRTTSGGEKLFF
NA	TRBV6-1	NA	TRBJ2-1	TGTGCCAGCAGTGAAGCGTCGACAGCCACCCAGTTCTTC	CASSEASTATQFF
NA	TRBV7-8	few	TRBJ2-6	TGTGCCAGCAGACCTAAGGGGGAAACCGGGGCCAACGTCCTGACTTTC	CASRPKGETGANVLTF
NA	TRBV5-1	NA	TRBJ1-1	TGCGCCAGCAGCCCCTTGACAGGCATGAACACTGAAGCTTTCTTT	CASSPLTGMNTEAFF
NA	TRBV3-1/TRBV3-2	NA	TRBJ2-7	TGTGCCAGCAGCCAAGATGCCAGCTCCTACGAGCAGTACTTC	CASSQDASSYEQYF
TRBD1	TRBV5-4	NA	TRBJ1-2	TGTGCCAGCAGCGGGACAGACTATGGCTACACCTTC	CASSGTDYGYTF
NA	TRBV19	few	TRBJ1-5	TGTGCCAGTAGTACCTCTTTTGAGGGCGCTTATAGGCAGCCCCAGCATTTT	CASSTSFEGAYRQPQHF
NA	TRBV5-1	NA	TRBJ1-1	TGCGCCAGCAGCTTGGGACAGGTGAACACTGAAGCTTTCTTT	CASSLGQVNTEAFF
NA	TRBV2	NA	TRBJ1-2	TGTGCCAGCAGTGAAGACAGGGATATGTATGGCTACACCTTC	CASSEDRDMYGYTF
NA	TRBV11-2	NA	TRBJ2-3	TGTGCCAGCAGCGCGGGGTTAGACCGCACAGATACGCAGTATTTT	CASSAGLDRTDTQYF
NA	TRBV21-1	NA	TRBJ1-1	TGTGCCAGCAGAAAAGGGGACAGCAACACTGAAGCTTTCTTT	CASRKGDSNTEAFF
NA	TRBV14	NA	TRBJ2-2	TGTGCCAGCAGCGCTCAGGGGTACGGGGAGCTGTTTTTT	CASSAQGYGELFF
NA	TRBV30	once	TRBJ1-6	TGTGCCTGGACCCGGGGGATTTATAATTCACCCCTCCACTTT	CAWTRGIYNSPLHF
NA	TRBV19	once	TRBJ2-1	TGTGCCAGTAGTAGCCCCAACGCGGCCGATGAGCAGTTCTTC	CASSSPNAADEQFF
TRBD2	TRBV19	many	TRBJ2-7	TGTGCCAGTAGTCCGGGACTAGCGCGAGAGCAGTACTTC	CASSPGLAREQYF
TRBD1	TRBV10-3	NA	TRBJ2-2	TGTGCCATCAGTGACCCGGGACAGGGGTACACCGGGGAGCTGTTTTTT	CAISDPGQGYTGELFF
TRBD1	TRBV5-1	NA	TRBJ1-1	TGCGCCAGCAGCTCGTTCAACAGGGGCGCGGATGCTTTCTTT	CASSSFNRGADAFF
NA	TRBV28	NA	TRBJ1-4	TGTGCCAGCAGTTGGGGGCATGAAAAACTGTTTTTT	CASSWGHEKLFF
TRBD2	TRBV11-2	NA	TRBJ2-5	TGTGCCAGCAGCTCCGGTAGCGGGGCGATCGAGACCCAGTACTTC	CASSSGSGAIETQYF
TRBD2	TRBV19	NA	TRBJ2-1	TGTGCCAGTAGTATAGCCCCGGGACTAGCGGTACCAAGCTCCTACAATGAGCAGTTCTTC	CASSIAPGLAVPSSYNEQFF
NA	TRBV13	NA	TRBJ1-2	TGTGCCAGCAGCTTAGGGCGCAGGGCTTCACACTATGGCTACACCTTC	CASSLGRRASHYGYTF
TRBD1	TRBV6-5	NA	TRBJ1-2	TGTGCCAGCAGTACGGGACAGCTGATTTATGGCTACACCTTC	CASSTGQLIYGYTF
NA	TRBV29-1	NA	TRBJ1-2	TGCAGCGTTGAAATGGCAGGGAAGGTAGATGGCTACACCTTC	CSVEMAGKVDGYTF
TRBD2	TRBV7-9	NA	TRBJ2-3	TGTGCCAGCAGCACGGTCGGACTAGCACAAACAGATACGCAGTATTTT	CASSTVGLAQTDTQYF
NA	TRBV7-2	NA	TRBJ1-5	TGTGCCAGCAGCCCGAGGGGGGGGAATCAGCCCCAGCATTTT	CASSPRGGNQPQHF
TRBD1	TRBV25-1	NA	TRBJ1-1	TGTGCCAGCAGAGGGACAGGGAACACTGAAGCTTTCTTT	CASRGTGNTEAFF
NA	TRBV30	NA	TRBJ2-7	TGTGCCTGGAACACAGGGACCTACGAGCAGTACTTC	CAWNTGTYEQYF
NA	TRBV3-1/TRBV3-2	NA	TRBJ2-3	TGTGCCAGCAGCCAAGTCGTGGCCACAGATACGCAGTATTTT	CASSQVVATDTQYF
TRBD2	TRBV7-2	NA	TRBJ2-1	TGTGCCAGCAGCTTATCCAGCGGGGGCCAGGGTGAGCAGTTCTTC	CASSLSSGGQGEQFF
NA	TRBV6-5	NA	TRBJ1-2	TGTGCCAGCAGCCCCCAGGGAGGCTATGGCTACACCTTC	CASSPQGGYGYTF
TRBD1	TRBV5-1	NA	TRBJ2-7	TGCGCCAGCAGCCTCCACCCCGGGACAGGCTCCTACGAGCAGTACTTC	CASSLHPGTGSYEQYF
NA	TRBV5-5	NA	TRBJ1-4	TGTGCCAGCAGCTGGGGAGACCTTGGAGGTGGTAATGAAAAACTGTTTTTT	CASSWGDLGGGNEKLFF
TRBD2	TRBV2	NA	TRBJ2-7	TGTGCCAGCAGTGAAGCGCGGGGGGGCAAATACGAGCAGTACTTC	CASSEARGGKYEQYF
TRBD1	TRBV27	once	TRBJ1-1	TGTGCCAGCAGAGTTCCAGGGGCAGGGGGCACTGAAGCTTTCTTT	CASRVPGAGGTEAFF
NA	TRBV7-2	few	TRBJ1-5	TGTGCCAGCAGCTTGACGGGGTATCAGCCCCAGCATTTT	CASSLTGYQPQHF
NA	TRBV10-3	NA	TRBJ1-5	TGTGCCATCAGTGAGCCGGGGGGGGCGGGGAGTCAGCCCCAGCATTTT	CAISEPGGAGSQPQHF
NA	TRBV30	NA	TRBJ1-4	TGTGCCTGGAGTGTACAGGCAGCCCCTAATGAAAAACTGTTTTTT	CAWSVQAAPNEKLFF
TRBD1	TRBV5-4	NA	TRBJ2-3	TGTGCCAGCAGCCTGACAGGGAGCACAGATACGCAGTATTTT	CASSLTGSTDTQYF
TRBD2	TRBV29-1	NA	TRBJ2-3	TGCAGCGTTGCTGGGGGGGGTCCAGATACGCAGTATTTT	CSVAGGGPDTQYF
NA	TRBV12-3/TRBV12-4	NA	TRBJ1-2	TGTGCCAGCAGACTGACGGGGGGAGGCTACACCTTC	CASRLTGGGYTF
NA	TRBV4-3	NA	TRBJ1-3	TGCGCCAGCAGCCAAGCAGGGGTTCTGAACACCATATATTTT	CASSQAGVLNTIYF
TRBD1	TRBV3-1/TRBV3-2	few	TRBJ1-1	TGTGCCAGCGGTATAGACAGGGAAACCACTGAAGCTTTCTTT	CASGIDRETTEAFF
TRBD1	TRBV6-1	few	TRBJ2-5	TGTGCCAGCAGTGATCAGGACAGGGAAGAGACCCAGTACTTC	CASSDQDREETQYF
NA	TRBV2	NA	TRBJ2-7	TGTGCCAGCAGTAACAGGGATCGGGTGCCCTACGAGCAGTACTTC	CASSNRDRVPYEQYF
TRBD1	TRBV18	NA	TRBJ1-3	TGTGCCAGCTCCCTACAGGGGTCCGGAAACACCATATATTTT	CASSLQGSGNTIYF
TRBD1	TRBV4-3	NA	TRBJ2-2	TGCGCCAGCAGCCTTGGACAGGGGGACACCGGGGAGCTGTTTTTT	CASSLGQGDTGELFF